A selection of T cell receptor beta chains follows, all from one sample in a study of OX40 agonist ivuxolimab in advanced cancers. Repertoires were generated with immunoSEQ multiplex PCR, while TCRdb's copy carries only in-frame clones and drops some. The data show 80,000 to 100,000 clones, about 87% seen once. The specimen comprised CD4+ or CD8+ T cells sorted from blood, sampled in a trial of the OX40 agonist ivuxolimab. These receptors were obtained from an adult with an advanced solid tumor such as melanoma, head and neck, liver or kidney cancer. The CDR3 runs from the conserved cysteine through the conserved F or W. The D gene is left open where the match is weak. Clone size is not always given. Where it is, it says once, few, many or a class for expanded clones.

v_gene: TRBV29-1
j_gene: TRBJ1-6
abundance: -
d_gene: -
CDR3aa: CSVQVSYNSPLHF
CDR3nt: TGCAGCGTTCAGGTCTCCTATAATTCACCCCTCCACTTT

v_gene: TRBV30
j_gene: TRBJ1-1
abundance: -
d_gene: -
CDR3aa: CAWSKNEGKAEAFF
CDR3nt: TGTGCCTGGAGCAAGAACGAGGGGAAGGCTGAAGCTTTCTTT

v_gene: TRBV6-1
j_gene: TRBJ2-7
abundance: -
d_gene: -
CDR3aa: CASKGQFYEQYF
CDR3nt: TGTGCCAGCAAAGGACAATTCTACGAGCAGTACTTC

v_gene: TRBV29-1
j_gene: TRBJ1-5
abundance: -
d_gene: TRBD1
CDR3aa: CSVTTGDSNQPQHF
CDR3nt: TGCAGCGTTACGACAGGGGATAGCAATCAGCCCCAGCATTTT

v_gene: TRBV6-5
j_gene: TRBJ2-2
abundance: -
d_gene: -
CDR3aa: CASSYSGTGELFF
CDR3nt: TGTGCCAGCAGTTACTCCGGCACCGGGGAGCTGTTTTTT

v_gene: TRBV10-3
j_gene: TRBJ1-3
abundance: -
d_gene: -
CDR3aa: CAIRAGTPGNTIYF
CDR3nt: TGTGCCATCAGAGCCGGGACCCCGGGAAACACCATATATTTT

v_gene: TRBV28
j_gene: TRBJ2-7
abundance: -
d_gene: -
CDR3aa: CASGTGSYEQYF
CDR3nt: TGTGCCAGTGGGACTGGGTCCTACGAGCAGTACTTC

v_gene: TRBV28
j_gene: TRBJ1-2
abundance: -
d_gene: TRBD1
CDR3aa: CASSLPTGVYGYTF
CDR3nt: TGTGCCAGCAGTTTACCTACAGGGGTTTATGGCTACACCTTC

v_gene: TRBV2
j_gene: TRBJ2-5
abundance: -
d_gene: -
CDR3aa: CASSLQGSVGETQYF
CDR3nt: TGTGCCAGCAGTTTACAGGGTTCGGTTGGGGAGACCCAGTACTTC

v_gene: TRBV5-1
j_gene: TRBJ2-7
abundance: -
d_gene: -
CDR3aa: CASSLAFGTAYEQYF
CDR3nt: TGCGCCAGCAGCTTGGCCTTTGGTACAGCCTACGAGCAGTACTTC

v_gene: TRBV7-9
j_gene: TRBJ2-6
abundance: -
d_gene: -
CDR3aa: CASSPGGSGANVLTF
CDR3nt: TGTGCCAGCAGCCCCGGGGGCTCTGGGGCCAACGTCCTGACTTTC

v_gene: TRBV7-2
j_gene: TRBJ2-3
abundance: once
d_gene: -
CDR3aa: CASSLAGTSSTDTQYF
CDR3nt: TGTGCCAGCAGCTTAGCGGGCACATCTAGCACAGATACGCAGTATTTT

v_gene: TRBV28
j_gene: TRBJ1-5
abundance: -
d_gene: -
CDR3aa: CASTDRDYSNQPQHF
CDR3nt: TGTGCCAGCACCGACAGAGACTATAGCAATCAGCCCCAGCATTTT

v_gene: TRBV6-5
j_gene: TRBJ2-1
abundance: -
d_gene: -
CDR3aa: CAIRDRNEQFF
CDR3nt: TGTGCCATCCGGGACCGCAATGAGCAGTTCTTC

v_gene: TRBV18
j_gene: TRBJ2-5
abundance: once
d_gene: -
CDR3aa: CASSPQGNGETQYF
CDR3nt: TGTGCCAGCTCACCACAGGGAAACGGGGAGACCCAGTACTTC

v_gene: TRBV29-1
j_gene: TRBJ1-2
abundance: -
d_gene: TRBD1
CDR3aa: CSDQGARYGYTF
CDR3nt: TGCAGCGACCAGGGGGCGAGGTATGGCTACACCTTC

v_gene: TRBV5-8
j_gene: TRBJ2-1
abundance: -
d_gene: TRBD1
CDR3aa: CASSGRQGSSYNEQFF
CDR3nt: TGTGCCAGCAGCGGGAGACAGGGGAGCTCCTACAATGAGCAGTTCTTC

v_gene: TRBV6-6
j_gene: TRBJ1-2
abundance: -
d_gene: TRBD1
CDR3aa: CASRTITGGGIYGYTF
CDR3nt: TGTGCCAGCAGAACTATTACAGGGGGTGGTATCTATGGCTACACCTTC

v_gene: TRBV5-6
j_gene: TRBJ2-7
abundance: -
d_gene: -
CDR3aa: CASSLRGSYEQYF
CDR3nt: TGTGCCAGCAGCTTGCGGGGGTCCTACGAGCAGTACTTC

v_gene: TRBV20-1
j_gene: TRBJ2-3
abundance: -
d_gene: -
CDR3aa: CSARENTQYF
CDR3nt: TGCAGTGCTAGGGAAAATACGCAGTATTTT

v_gene: TRBV7-7
j_gene: TRBJ2-6
abundance: -
d_gene: -
CDR3aa: CASSLDRWGAPGANVLTF
CDR3nt: TGTGCCAGCAGCTTAGATCGGTGGGGGGCGCCTGGGGCCAACGTCCTGACTTTC

v_gene: TRBV9
j_gene: TRBJ2-2
abundance: -
d_gene: -
CDR3aa: CASSVEIKGELFF
CDR3nt: TGTGCCAGCAGCGTAGAAATTAAAGGGGAGCTGTTTTTT

v_gene: TRBV4-2
j_gene: TRBJ1-4
abundance: -
d_gene: -
CDR3aa: CASSQGPQGLNEKLFF
CDR3nt: TGTGCCAGCAGCCAAGGGCCCCAGGGACTTAATGAAAAACTGTTTTTT

v_gene: TRBV19
j_gene: TRBJ1-6
abundance: -
d_gene: -
CDR3aa: CASSIGESSYNSPLHF
CDR3nt: TGTGCCAGTAGTATAGGGGAGAGCTCCTATAATTCACCCCTCCACTTT

v_gene: TRBV28
j_gene: TRBJ1-1
abundance: -
d_gene: -
CDR3aa: CASSPPPPMNTEAFF
CDR3nt: TGTGCCAGCAGTCCCCCCCCGCCTATGAACACTGAAGCTTTCTTT

v_gene: TRBV28
j_gene: TRBJ1-2
abundance: -
d_gene: -
CDR3aa: CASSGTDDGYTF
CDR3nt: TGTGCCAGCAGTGGGACGGACGATGGCTACACCTTC

v_gene: TRBV10-3
j_gene: TRBJ2-3
abundance: -
d_gene: -
CDR3aa: CAISESVGGADTQYF
CDR3nt: TGTGCCATCAGTGAGTCGGTGGGGGGAGCAGATACGCAGTATTTT

v_gene: TRBV5-4
j_gene: TRBJ1-1
abundance: -
d_gene: -
CDR3aa: CASSSSAGAVNTEAFF
CDR3nt: TGTGCCAGCAGCTCCTCGGCGGGGGCAGTGAACACTGAAGCTTTCTTT

v_gene: TRBV7-9
j_gene: TRBJ2-1
abundance: -
d_gene: TRBD2
CDR3aa: CASSLTSGGAYNEQFF
CDR3nt: TGTGCCAGCAGCCTCACATCCGGGGGGGCCTACAATGAGCAGTTCTTC

v_gene: TRBV18
j_gene: TRBJ2-3
abundance: -
d_gene: TRBD2
CDR3aa: CASSPPVSPSGGPDTDTQYF
CDR3nt: TGTGCCAGCTCACCACCGGTTTCGCCTAGCGGGGGGCCTGACACAGATACGCAGTATTTT

v_gene: TRBV9
j_gene: TRBJ2-2
abundance: -
d_gene: TRBD2
CDR3aa: CASSEGLAGPPGRELFF
CDR3nt: TGTGCCAGCAGCGAGGGACTAGCGGGGCCTCCCGGCCGGGAGCTGTTTTTT

v_gene: TRBV9
j_gene: TRBJ2-7
abundance: once
d_gene: -
CDR3aa: CASSVGGEPYEQYF
CDR3nt: TGTGCCAGCAGCGTAGGAGGGGAACCCTACGAGCAGTACTTC

v_gene: TRBV7-9
j_gene: TRBJ1-1
abundance: -
d_gene: TRBD1
CDR3aa: CASSFSFDRDLTEAFF
CDR3nt: TGTGCCAGCAGCTTTAGTTTTGACAGGGATCTCACTGAAGCTTTCTTT

v_gene: TRBV5-4
j_gene: TRBJ1-2
abundance: -
d_gene: TRBD1
CDR3aa: CASSLDRGGGYTF
CDR3nt: TGTGCCAGCAGCTTGGACAGGGGGGGAGGCTACACCTTC

v_gene: TRBV5-1
j_gene: TRBJ1-1
abundance: -
d_gene: -
CDR3aa: CASSLGGRGEAFF
CDR3nt: TGCGCCAGCAGCTTGGGAGGACGGGGAGAAGCTTTCTTT

v_gene: TRBV30
j_gene: TRBJ1-5
abundance: -
d_gene: -
CDR3aa: CAWSVKGNQPQHF
CDR3nt: TGTGCCTGGAGTGTAAAGGGGAATCAGCCCCAGCATTTT

v_gene: TRBV2
j_gene: TRBJ2-3
abundance: -
d_gene: TRBD2
CDR3aa: CASKISGVRDTQYF
CDR3nt: TGTGCCAGCAAGATTAGCGGGGTACGAGATACGCAGTATTTT

v_gene: TRBV5-1
j_gene: TRBJ2-5
abundance: -
d_gene: TRBD1
CDR3aa: CASSFAGTGKETQYF
CDR3nt: TGCGCCAGCAGCTTCGCCGGGACAGGGAAGGAGACCCAGTACTTC

v_gene: TRBV7-9
j_gene: TRBJ2-3
abundance: -
d_gene: -
CDR3aa: CASSSRQEGDTQYF
CDR3nt: TGTGCCAGCAGCTCGCGACAGGAAGGAGATACGCAGTATTTT

v_gene: TRBV7-2
j_gene: TRBJ2-5
abundance: once
d_gene: -
CDR3aa: CASSPPGLEETQYF
CDR3nt: TGTGCCAGCAGCCCCCCGGGACTTGAAGAGACCCAGTACTTC

v_gene: TRBV5-1
j_gene: TRBJ1-2
abundance: -
d_gene: -
CDR3aa: CASSLVGVDGYTF
CDR3nt: TGCGCCAGCAGCTTGGTAGGGGTGGATGGCTACACCTTC

v_gene: TRBV7-3
j_gene: TRBJ1-2
abundance: -
d_gene: TRBD1
CDR3aa: CASRLTGADYGYTF
CDR3nt: TGTGCCAGCAGGTTGACAGGGGCGGACTATGGCTACACCTTC

v_gene: TRBV6-6
j_gene: TRBJ2-1
abundance: -
d_gene: -
CDR3aa: CASSSRGNEQFF
CDR3nt: TGTGCCAGCAGTTCCAGGGGTAATGAGCAGTTCTTC

v_gene: TRBV28
j_gene: TRBJ1-5
abundance: once
d_gene: TRBD1
CDR3aa: CASSPGTGYGPQHF
CDR3nt: TGTGCCAGCAGTCCAGGGACAGGCTATGGGCCCCAGCATTTT

v_gene: TRBV5-1
j_gene: TRBJ2-2
abundance: -
d_gene: -
CDR3aa: CASKIQAANTGELFF
CDR3nt: TGCGCCAGCAAGATTCAAGCGGCGAACACCGGGGAGCTGTTTTTT

v_gene: TRBV7-2
j_gene: TRBJ1-1
abundance: -
d_gene: TRBD1
CDR3aa: CASSWGQGNTEAFF
CDR3nt: TGTGCCAGCAGCTGGGGACAGGGCAACACTGAAGCTTTCTTT

v_gene: TRBV21-1
j_gene: TRBJ2-7
abundance: -
d_gene: -
CDR3aa: CASNQASYEQYF
CDR3nt: TGTGCCAGCAATCAAGCCTCCTACGAGCAGTACTTC

v_gene: TRBV5-5
j_gene: TRBJ1-6
abundance: once
d_gene: TRBD1
CDR3aa: CASSWTGQVFSPLHF
CDR3nt: TGTGCCAGCAGCTGGACGGGACAGGTCTTCTCACCCCTCCACTTT

v_gene: TRBV7-9
j_gene: TRBJ2-1
abundance: -
d_gene: -
CDR3aa: CASGRINEQFF
CDR3nt: TGTGCCAGCGGGAGAATCAATGAGCAGTTCTTC

v_gene: TRBV7-2
j_gene: TRBJ2-2
abundance: -
d_gene: -
CDR3aa: CASSWEIGELFF
CDR3nt: TGTGCCAGCAGCTGGGAGATCGGGGAGCTGTTTTTT

v_gene: TRBV27
j_gene: TRBJ2-3
abundance: once
d_gene: TRBD2
CDR3aa: CASSFRLAGGRTDTQYF
CDR3nt: TGTGCCAGCAGTTTTCGACTAGCGGGGGGCCGGACAGATACGCAGTATTTT

v_gene: TRBV7-2
j_gene: TRBJ2-7
abundance: -
d_gene: -
CDR3aa: CASSSGGPYEQYF
CDR3nt: TGTGCCAGCAGCTCGGGGGGCCCCTACGAGCAGTACTTC

v_gene: TRBV7-9
j_gene: TRBJ2-7
abundance: -
d_gene: TRBD1
CDR3aa: CASSSGTGTEYF
CDR3nt: TGTGCCAGCAGCTCCGGGACAGGGACCGAGTACTTC

v_gene: TRBV7-6
j_gene: TRBJ2-3
abundance: -
d_gene: TRBD2
CDR3aa: CASSFGTSGTDTQYF
CDR3nt: TGTGCCAGCAGCTTCGGGACTAGCGGGACAGATACGCAGTATTTT

v_gene: TRBV7-2
j_gene: TRBJ1-2
abundance: -
d_gene: -
CDR3aa: CASSLPGRGYTF
CDR3nt: TGTGCCAGCAGCTTACCCGGTCGGGGCTACACCTTC

v_gene: TRBV14
j_gene: TRBJ1-2
abundance: -
d_gene: -
CDR3aa: CASSQGGHYGYTF
CDR3nt: TGTGCCAGCAGCCAAGGGGGACACTATGGCTACACCTTC